This T cell receptor beta chain was sequenced for a study of T-cell memory formation after mild COVID-19. This clonotype has more than one count but fewer than ten. TCRdb ran MiXCR on the 5' RACE reads and lists one entry per CDR3 protein. This table holds under 700,000 distinct CDR3 sequences, around 20% found once. CDR3 length: 16 amino acids. Germline V gene sequence: CDR1 SNHLY, CDR2 FYNNEI. The V end was cut by 5 bases, the J end by 2 bases, with 15 bases between. The receptor's source is an adult woman who had mild COVID-19 (a few samples of this study predate the infection). Cell type and time point are not known. Input material: PBMCs or a T cell subset sorted from them (not recorded which). V is TRBV2 and J is TRBJ2-2; weak D call: TRBD1 (6 bases). DNA for the CDR3: TGTGCCAGCAGTAAATACTTTGGGACAAACACCGGGGAGCTGTTTTTT. Translated, it gives CASSKYFGTNTGELFF.